The present T cell receptor beta chain was sequenced within a study of naive and memory T cell subsets. Study results and caveats: Especially in CD8 cells, naive repertoires contained a few larger clonotypes, possibly CD45RA-re-expressing memory cells.

The beta constant-region primer was an equimolar mix of two oligonucleotides covering TRBC1 and TRBC2. Ligated cDNA was amplified by four rounds of PCR with nested alpha and beta constant-region primers and SP2. TCRdb processed the UMI-ligation and nested PCR reads anew with MiXCR; each CDR3 protein has one entry. The repertoire holds more than 95,000 distinct CDR3 sequences, with roughly 14% as singletons. A few counts support this clonotype. As yet, its antigen is unknown. Trimming removed 3 bases at V and 11 bases at J, with 16 bases between. CDR3 length: 13 amino acids. The rearrangement uses TRBV12-3 or TRBV12-4 and TRBJ1-1; unclear D gene. The specimen sequenced was naive CD8+ T cells from blood. The receptor was derived from a human donor in good health. This CDR3 is CASSFSGSSWAFF. The CDR3 nucleotides are TGTGCCAGCAGTTTTTCGGGCTCCAGTTGGGCTTTCTTT.